These 16 T cell receptor beta chains originate from one sample sequenced in a study of blood T cell repertoires in COVID-19. The table came from immunoSEQ multiplex PCR; TCRdb's copy has only in-frame clones and leaves some out. Among 90,000 to 130,000 clones listed, around nine tenths were seen once. The specimen sequenced was peripheral blood. The receptors were sampled from a human donor in a cohort sampled during active COVID-19.

The V call is TRBV5-8, the J call TRBJ2-5, with 7 bases matching TRBD2. V was pared by 5 bases and J by 5 bases, with 12 bases of the junction left unmatched. The germline CDR1 and CDR2 sequences are SGHTS and YDEGEE. The CDR3 consists of 15 residues. In DNA form, the CDR3 reads TGTGCCAGCAGATCGACCCGCGGGAGCTGGGAGACCCAGTACTTC. Amino acid sequence: CASRSTRGSWETQYF. The full variable domain, rest sourced from reference TRBV5-8 and TRBJ2-5, is EAGVTQSPTHLIKTRGQQATLRCSPISGHTSVYWYQQALGLGLQFLLWYDEGEERNRGNFPPRFSGRQFPNYSSELNVNALELEDSALYLCASRSTRGSWETQYFGPGTRLLVL.

This rearrangement joins TRBV4-1 to TRBJ1-1; 7 bases are shared with TRBD1. The ends lost 2 bases at V and 10 bases at J; junction bases unmatched: 10. Germline CDR1 and CDR2: MGHRA and YSYEKL. The CDR3 spans 14 residues. The CDR3 is CASSQPDREKGAFF. In DNA form, the CDR3 reads TGCGCCAGCAGCCAACCCGACAGGGAAAAGGGAGCTTTCTTT.

This rearrangement joins TRBV7-3 to TRBJ2-1, with TRBD2 matching over 9 bases. This CDR3 is 20 amino acids long. Losses at the gene ends were 5 bases for V and 6 bases for J; bases not matched to a gene: 23. Germline V gives CDR1 SGHTA, CDR2 FQGTGA. CDR3 loop: CASSQPSAFLAGGPGNEQFF. CDR3 in DNA: TGTGCCAGCAGCCAACCCTCTGCTTTTCTGGCGGGGGGGCCCGGCAATGAGCAGTTCTTC.

This chain links TRBV18 with TRBJ2-6; 7 nucleotides agree with TRBD1. This CDR3 comprises 17 residues. The V segment lost 2 bases and the J segment 0 bases; nucleotides outside the gene matches: 4. CDR1 and CDR2 from the germline V gene are KGHSH and LQKENI. The CDR3 nucleotides are TGTGCCAGCTCACCATCCGGGACAGCCTCTGGGGCCAACGTCCTGACTTTC. Protein: CASSPSGTASGANVLTF.

The chain uses TRBV6-5 and TRBJ1-1, with D maybe TRBD1 (6 bases). Trimming pared 7 bases from V and 1 base from J, leaving 16 bases between. CDR1 is MNHEY, CDR2 SVGAGI, per germline. The CDR3 has 15 amino acids. The CDR3 region has the DNA TGTGCCAGCAAACGGCCGGACAGTTCGAACACTGAAGCTTTCTTT. The encoded protein is CASKRPDSSNTEAFF.

The chain couples TRBV10-1 to TRBJ2-3; TRBD2 aligns across 7 bases. CDR1 WNHNN and CDR2 SYGVQD come from the germline V gene (reference sequence). The V segment lost 0 bases and the J segment 1 base; nucleotides outside the gene matches: 4. The CDR3 runs 16 residues. The CDR3 sequence is CASSESKAGRTDTQYF. DNA for the CDR3: TGCGCCAGCAGTGAGTCGAAAGCGGGACGCACAGATACGCAGTATTTT.

This clone was detected only once. This chain links TRBV30 with TRBJ2-1; 12 bases match TRBD2. The CDR3 length is 15 residues. Germline values: CDR1 GTSNPN, CDR2 SVGIG (reference sequence). J gave up 6 bases and V 0 bases, and 3 bases lay outside the gene matches. The CDR3 nucleotides are TGTGCCTGGAGTGTAGGACTAGCGGGGAGCAATGAGCAGTTCTTC. Encoded protein: CAWSVGLAGSNEQFF.

The chain is built from TRBV9 and TRBJ2-7; D is perhaps TRBD2 (5 bases). V was pared by 2 bases and J by 2 bases, with 11 bases between. This CDR3 contains 14 residues. Germline V gene sequence: CDR1 SGDLS, CDR2 YYNGEE. The CDR3 DNA is TGTGCCAGCAGCGTTGATGCGGGCACCTACGAGCAGTACTTC. Protein product: CASSVDAGTYEQYF.

The V call is TRBV27, the J call TRBJ1-5; unclear D gene. V was trimmed by 6 bases and J by 7 bases, leaving 16 bases between them. The CDR3 is 14 residues long. Germline loops: CDR1 MNHEY, CDR2 SMNVEV (reference sequence). This chain's CDR3 is CASSFGGSGQPQHF. The DNA for the CDR3 is TGTGCCAGCAGCTTTGGTGGGTCAGGCCAGCCCCAGCATTTT.

The chain employs TRBV5-1 and TRBJ1-2; 9 bases are shared with TRBD1. The CDR3 extends over 13 amino acids. Germline V gene lookup returns CDR1 SGHRS and CDR2 YFSETQ. V was clipped by 0 bases and J by 7 bases; unmatched bases: 1. CDR3: CASSLGQGGGYTF. The DNA of the CDR3 is TGCGCCAGCAGCTTGGGACAGGGGGGTGGCTACACCTTC.

This clone was seen more than once but under ten times. V and J are TRBV30 and TRBJ1-2; 7 positions agree with TRBD1. After removal of 3 bases from V and 5 bases from J, the junction contained 6 bases not matched to a gene. Germline CDR1 and CDR2: GTSNPN and SVGIG (reference sequence). The CDR3 is 13 residues long. CDR3 sequence: CAWSRDRPYGYTF. CDR3 bases: TGTGCCTGGAGCCGGGACAGACCGTATGGCTACACCTTC.

This clone was seen once. The chain employs TRBV5-5 and TRBJ1-1; TRBD1 is a possible D gene (5 bases). The V gene lost 5 bases and the J gene lost 1 base, with 9 bases spanning the gap. Germline CDR1 SGHKS, CDR2 YYEKEE (reference sequence). The CDR3 is 13 amino acids. The CDR3 nucleotides are TGTGCCAGCAGGATACAGGCGAACACTGAAGCTTTCTTT. As protein: CASRIQANTEAFF.

V usage is TRBV28 and J usage is TRBJ2-7, with D possibly being TRBD2 (6 bases). Trimming cost V 8 bases and J 4 bases, with 12 bases left between them. The germline CDR1 and CDR2 sequences are MDHEN and SYDVKM. This CDR3 has 12 amino acids. CDR3 region: CASGRDSYEQYF. CDR3 DNA: TGTGCCAGCGGCAGGGACTCATACGAGCAGTACTTC.

The chain uses TRBV2 and TRBJ1-5; no clear D. The CDR3 contains 14 residues. Looked up from germline, CDR1 is SNHLY and CDR2 is FYNNEI. The ends were cut back, 7 bases at V and 0 bases at J, with 10 bases in the middle. CDR3 loop: CASNIIYSNQPQHF. The CDR3 region has the DNA TGTGCCAGCAATATAATCTATAGCAATCAGCCCCAGCATTTT.

The CDR3 is CSVGKAGVGTGELFF. As DNA, the CDR3 is TGCAGCGTCGGTAAAGCGGGAGTAGGAACCGGGGAGCTGTTTTTT. The chain couples TRBV29-1 to TRBJ2-2; 8 bases are a match to TRBD2. The CDR3 sequence is 15 residues long. After removal of 6 bases from V and 5 bases from J, the junction contained 11 bases not matched to a gene. Germline V gene sequence: CDR1 SQVTM, CDR2 ANQGSEA.

The chain has TRBV5-4 and TRBJ1-5; D ambiguous. Germline assignment: CDR1 SGHNT and CDR2 YYREEE (reference sequence). The CDR3 is 13 amino acids. The ends were cut back, 4 bases at V and 7 bases at J, with 12 bases in the middle. In nucleotides, the CDR3 is TGTGCCAGCAGCAGAGCGTGGCCCCAGCCCCAGCATTTT. Its protein product is CASSRAWPQPQHF.